The 10 T cell receptor beta chains listed next were all sequenced from one sample in a study of EBV T-cell therapy then PD-1 blockade in nasopharyngeal carcinoma. Their recognized antigens are unknown. Measured with immunoSEQ multiplex PCR; TCRdb has only the in-frame clones, and not every one. The data contain about 22,000 clones, roughly four fifths of them seen just once; the ten biggest clones take up 24%. Noted treatment: AdE1-LMPpoly-expanded autologous EBV-specific T-cell therapy followed by anti-PD-1 nivolumab. The source material was CD8+ T cells from blood, sampled at day -245 from a patient whose treatment included autologous EBV-specific T cells and nivolumab. The source of these receptors is a middle-aged man with nasopharyngeal carcinoma.

The genes are TRBV6-5 and TRBJ2-4; D unclear. Trimming removed 7 bases from V and 2 bases from J, with 12 bases in between. The germline gives CDR1 MNHEY, CDR2 SVGAGI. The CDR3 is 14 amino acids. CDR3 in DNA: TGTGCCAGCACCGGACGGATTACCAAAAACATTCAGTACTTC. Protein: CASTGRITKNIQYF.

This chain links TRBV27 with TRBJ2-3; D remains ambiguous. The V and J ends lost 4 bases and 6 bases respectively, with 17 bases between them. Germline values: CDR1 MNHEY, CDR2 SMNVEV (reference sequence). This CDR3 has 15 residues. CDR3 loop: CASSSLGQAADTQYF. The CDR3 bases are TGTGCCAGCAGTTCCCTTGGGCAGGCAGCGGATACGCAGTATTTT.

The chain combines TRBV5-1 with TRBJ2-5, with TRBD2 matching over 14 bases. J was trimmed by 1 base and V by 2 bases; bases with no gene match: 4. CDR3 length: 17 residues. Germline values: CDR1 SGHRS, CDR2 YFSETQ. The CDR3: CASSFGTSGGFQETQYF. The CDR3 DNA sequence: TGCGCCAGCAGCTTCGGGACTAGCGGGGGCTTCCAAGAGACCCAGTACTTC.

V and J are TRBV14 and TRBJ1-2, with D perhaps matching TRBD1 (6 bases). Trimming shortened V by 0 bases and J by 4 bases, and 15 bases separated the two germline ends. This CDR3 is 16 amino acids long. Germline V CDR1 and CDR2: SGHDN, FVKESK. The CDR3: CASSQDRRGGSYGYTF. CDR3 sequence (DNA): TGTGCCAGCAGCCAAGATCGGAGGGGGGGGTCCTATGGCTACACCTTC.

DNA for the CDR3: TGTGCCAGCAGTTTATTTTCTGGGGGCATTCAGCCCCAGCATTTT. It codes for CASSLFSGGIQPQHF. The chain couples TRBV27 to TRBJ1-5, with D perhaps TRBD1 (6 bases). Per germline, CDR1 MNHEY and CDR2 SMNVEV (reference sequence). The V end was cut by 1 base, the J end by 6 bases, with 13 bases between. The CDR3 sequence is 15 residues long.

This sequence joins TRBV2 and TRBJ1-1; D unresolved. CDR1 and CDR2 (germline): SNHLY, FYNNEI. V lost 8 bases, J lost 1 base, and 11 bases lay in between. This CDR3 has 13 residues. The CDR3 DNA reads as TGTGCCAGCGAGAGGAGGGCGAACACTGAAGCTTTCTTT. It encodes CASERRANTEAFF.

The rearrangement links TRBV19 to TRBJ2-7; D not resolved. This CDR3 region has 14 residues. Germline V gene data show CDR1 as LNHDA and CDR2 as SQIVND (reference sequence). V lost 3 bases, J lost 3 bases, and 12 bases lay in between. This chain's CDR3 is CASSIGEQFYEQYF. In DNA form, the CDR3 reads TGTGCCAGTAGTATCGGTGAGCAGTTCTACGAGCAGTACTTC.

This rearrangement joins TRBV2 to TRBJ2-7, with 10 bases fitting TRBD1. CDR3 length equals 14 residues. With V trimmed by 8 bases and J by 0 bases, 4 bases remained unmatched. Germline assignment: CDR1 SNHLY and CDR2 FYNNEI. The CDR3 spells CASEDRGLSYEQYF. The CDR3 DNA is TGTGCCAGCGAAGACAGGGGGCTCTCCTACGAGCAGTACTTC.

This chain uses TRBV6-5 with TRBJ2-7; TRBD2 aligns across 10 bases. After removal of 6 bases from V and 3 bases from J, the junction contained 5 bases not matched to a gene. This CDR3 has 14 amino acids. Germline assignment: CDR1 MNHEY and CDR2 SVGAGI. The CDR3 loop reads CASSWTSGYYEQYF. CDR3 sequence (DNA): TGTGCCAGCAGCTGGACTAGCGGCTACTACGAGCAGTACTTC.

The chain carries TRBV4-3 and TRBJ2-5; 7 bases map to TRBD2. The CDR3 sequence is 14 residues long. Germline lookup yields CDR1 LGHNA and CDR2 YSLEER. J gave up 7 bases and V 1 base, and 6 bases lay outside the gene matches. The CDR3 DNA sequence: TGCGCCAGCAGCCAAGTTTTTCCGGGGGGGACCCAGTACTTC. Translated, it gives CASSQVFPGGTQYF.